The rows below give T cell receptor beta chains drawn from one sample of a study of cytomegalovirus exposure and HLA in healthy donors. The method was immunoSEQ multiplex PCR; TCRdb's version includes in-frame clones alone and lacks a portion of them. Of hundreds of thousands of clones listed, more than 60% were seen once; the top ten hold about a sixth. Material: PBMCs. The receptors originated from a man aged 35-49 years in good health and CMV-seronegative. Both conserved end residues are part of each CDR3. The D gene is left open where the match is weak. Where a row states a size, it is once, few, many or the class of an expanded clone; other rows omit it.

DNA,CDR3,J,D,V,size
TGTGCCAGCAGCCTCATGGATGAGGGCCATGGCTACACCTTC,CASSLMDEGHGYTF,TRBJ1-2,-,TRBV6-5,-
TGTGCCAGCAGCTTAACCCACAGGGGGACGAACACTGAAGCTTTCTTT,CASSLTHRGTNTEAFF,TRBJ1-1,TRBD1,TRBV7-3,-
TGTGCCAGCAGCTTAGTTGTGGCGGGACCCGGGGAGCTGTTTTTT,CASSLVVAGPGELFF,TRBJ2-2,-,TRBV7-9,-
TGCAGTGTACAAGTCCTCTATGGCTACACCTTC,CSVQVLYGYTF,TRBJ1-2,-,TRBV20-1,once
TGTGCCAGCAGCTTAGTGGCAGGGGGTGGGAACACTGAAGCTTTCTTT,CASSLVAGGGNTEAFF,TRBJ1-1,TRBD1,TRBV7-2,-
TGTACCAGCAGTCCAGACACGTACAATGAGCAGTTCTTC,CTSSPDTYNEQFF,TRBJ2-1,-,TRBV7-9,-
TGTGCCAGCAGCAAATTTATAGAATGGGACAGGGAAAATACGAAGGCTGGGGCCAACGTCCTGACTTTC,CASSKFIEWDRENTKAGANVLTF,TRBJ2-6,-,TRBV21-1,few
TGTGCCAGCAGCTTAGAGTACGAGCAGTACTTC,CASSLEYEQYF,TRBJ2-7,-,TRBV7-8,-
TGTGCCAGCAGTGCAGGGAACGTTGGCAATGAGCAGTTCTTC,CASSAGNVGNEQFF,TRBJ2-1,-,TRBV6-1,few
TGTGCCAGCAGCTTCGACAGGGTGAGCTCCTACGAGCAGTACTTC,CASSFDRVSSYEQYF,TRBJ2-7,TRBD1,TRBV5-8,-
TGCAGCGTTGAAGATTTAGAGCGGGGGTACACAGATACGCAGTATTTT,CSVEDLERGYTDTQYF,TRBJ2-3,TRBD2,TRBV29-1,-
TGTGCCAGCAGCTCCTTGAGCGGAACCGCCTACAATGAGCAGTTCTTC,CASSSLSGTAYNEQFF,TRBJ2-1,-,TRBV7-2,-
TGTGCCAGCAGTTTAGGACAGCCTGGAAACACCATATATTTT,CASSLGQPGNTIYF,TRBJ1-3,-,TRBV28,-
TGTGCCATCAGTCCCGGAGGGGACTATGGCTACACCTTC,CAISPGGDYGYTF,TRBJ1-2,-,TRBV10-3,-
TGTGCCAGCAGTTCGGACAGGGCGAACACTGAAGCTTTCTTT,CASSSDRANTEAFF,TRBJ1-1,TRBD1,TRBV27,-
TGTGCCAGCAGCCTAAGGACAGGGGGTGCTCAGCCCCAGCATTTT,CASSLRTGGAQPQHF,TRBJ1-5,TRBD1,TRBV5-8,-
TGTGCCAGTAGTGCACAACGGGGAGATACGCAGTATTTT,CASSAQRGDTQYF,TRBJ2-3,-,TRBV19,-
TGCGCCAGCAGCTCCCGGGACACCTCGGGAGAGCAGTACTTC,CASSSRDTSGEQYF,TRBJ2-7,-,TRBV5-1,-
TGTGCCATCAGGGGACAGGGGACCTACAATGAGCAGTTCTTC,CAIRGQGTYNEQFF,TRBJ2-1,TRBD1,TRBV10-3,-
TGTGCCAGGCAGGGACAGGGTGGATACAATGAGCAGTTCTTC,CARQGQGGYNEQFF,TRBJ2-1,TRBD1,TRBV2,-
TGCGCCAGCAGCCATAGTAGACAGGGGATGGAGAACACTGAAGCTTTCTTT,CASSHSRQGMENTEAFF,TRBJ1-1,TRBD1,TRBV23-1,-
TGCGCCAGCAGCTCCACAGGGAACTATGGCTACACCTTC,CASSSTGNYGYTF,TRBJ1-2,-,TRBV5-1,once